This T cell receptor beta chain was profiled in a study of T cell clones after liver transplantation. Looking at the study overall: Post-transplant blood was tracked for graft-donor-reactive T cell clones identified in a pre-transplant mixed lymphocyte reaction.

Clones were sequenced by immunoSEQ multiplex PCR, and TCRdb holds only the in-frame ones, with some missing. There are 85,000 to 130,000 clones in the sample; around 86% occur only once, and over 0.9% lies in the top ten. V dropped 8 bases and J dropped 1 base, with 2 bases sitting between them. The CDR3 is 10 residues long. Germline-derived CDR1 and CDR2 are SGHAT and FQNNGV. This sequence joins TRBV11-2 and TRBJ2-5, with no clear D. Here the sequenced sample was CD4+ T cells from blood, taken before liver transplant. The TCR comes from a human donor who received a liver transplant. CDR3 nucleotides: TGTGCCAGCGGCCAAGAGACCCAGTACTTC. Translated: CASGQETQYF.